This T cell receptor (beta chain) was captured by sequencing in a study of T cell responses to AZD1222 COVID-19 vaccine. Germline V gene sequence: CDR1 MDHEN, CDR2 SYDVKM. The CDR3 contains 13 residues. V was clipped by 6 bases and J by 0 bases, with 8 bases between them. Some clones are missing from TCRdb's copy, which holds only in-frame ones; the method was immunoSEQ multiplex PCR. The sample lists around 94,000 clones, 70% to 90% seen once, with 15% to 20% in the top ten. The chain carries TRBV28 and TRBJ1-1; D gene ambiguous. The material was peripheral blood, obtained on day 0 of AZD1222 vaccination. The sequence came from an adult in good health. The CDR3 spells CASSFNLNTEAFF. Here the CDR3 DNA reads TGTGCCAGCAGCTTTAATCTGAACACTGAAGCTTTCTTT. Based on the CDR3 plus reference TRBV28 and TRBJ1-1, the full variable domain is DVKVTQSSRYLVKRTGEKVFLECVQDMDHENMFWYRQDPGLGLRLIYFSYDVKMKEKGDIPEGYSVSREKKERFSLILESASTNQTSMYLCASSFNLNTEAFFGQGTRLTVV.